This passage covers 32 T cell receptor beta chains from one sample sequenced in a study of PD-L1 blockade in urothelial cancer. The table came from immunoSEQ multiplex PCR; TCRdb's copy has only in-frame clones and leaves some out. Among about 100,000 clones listed, approximately 91% were seen once. The specimen comprised PBMCs, sampled around atezolizumab (anti-PD-L1) treatment. These receptors were obtained from a woman at least 80 years old with urothelial cancer.

The chain is built from TRBV30 and TRBJ2-7; possible D gene TRBD2, 6 bases. The CDR3 has 15 residues. CDR1 and CDR2 from the germline V gene are GTSNPN and SVGIG (reference sequence). V lost 0 bases, J lost 0 bases, and 12 bases lay in between. CDR3 coding DNA: TGTGCCTGGAGTGTTGGTGGAGGGAGCTCCTACGAGCAGTACTTC. It codes for CAWSVGGGSSYEQYF.

The genes are TRBV6-5 and TRBJ2-2, with 7 bases identical to TRBD2. The CDR3 has 15 residues. With 10 bases clipped from V and 0 bases from J, the junction kept 8 bases outside the gene matches. Germline CDR1 reads MNHEY; CDR2 reads SVGAGI. The chain's CDR3 is CATAIGLANTGELFF. The CDR3 bases are TGTGCCACCGCTATTGGACTAGCGAACACCGGGGAGCTGTTTTTT.

The genes are TRBV2 and TRBJ2-4; 15 bases fit TRBD2. The ends lost 3 bases at V and 0 bases at J; junction bases unmatched: 9. The CDR3 runs to 20 residues. The V gene's germline CDR1 is SNHLY and CDR2 FYNNEI. Here the CDR3 reads CASSDPGLAGGPLAKNIQYF. The CDR3 bases are TGTGCCAGCAGTGACCCGGGACTAGCGGGAGGCCCACTAGCCAAAAACATTCAGTACTTC.

This chain links TRBV28 with TRBJ2-7, with D unresolved. The CDR3 length is 13 residues. V was trimmed by 2 bases and J by 7 bases, leaving 12 bases between them. Germline CDR1 MDHEN, CDR2 SYDVKM. CDR3 coding DNA: TGTGCCAGCAGTTTAGAGGCGCTGAGGGAGCAGTACTTC. Its protein product is CASSLEALREQYF.

This sequence joins TRBV9 and TRBJ2-5, with 10 bases identical to TRBD2. The CDR3 runs 16 residues. Germline CDR1 is SGDLS and CDR2 is YYNGEE. V shed 4 bases and J 5 bases; nucleotides not matched to a gene: 11. CDR3 coding DNA: TGTGCCAGCAGCCGGCTGGCTAGCGGGAGAGGCGAGACCCAGTACTTC. It yields the protein CASSRLASGRGETQYF.

CDR3 DNA: TGTGCCAGCAGCAAGGGACTAGCGGGAGGGCCGGGAGAGTACGAGCAGTACTTC. Protein: CASSKGLAGGPGEYEQYF. This chain links TRBV21-1 with TRBJ2-7; the table calls TRBD2, which could not be checked here. TRBV21-1 constitutes a pseudogene. The CDR3 consists of 18 residues.

The V and J genes are TRBV6-6 and TRBJ1-3; no reliable D call. V lost 3 bases to trimming and J lost 2 bases, with 14 bases between them. The germline gives CDR1 MNHNY, CDR2 SVGAGI (reference sequence). The CDR3 contains 16 residues. This CDR3 is CASSYWCVCTGNTIYF. The CDR3 DNA is TGTGCCAGCAGTTATTGGTGCGTTTGTACTGGAAACACCATATATTTT.

The rearrangement links TRBV28 to TRBJ1-5; D not resolved. The CDR3 extends over 15 amino acids. With 1 base removed from V and 0 bases from J, the gap between germline ends came to 7 bases. Germline CDR1 reads MDHEN; CDR2 reads SYDVKM. In DNA, the CDR3 is TGTGCCAGCAGTTTATTGAGGCATAGCAATCAGCCCCAGCATTTT. Amino acid sequence: CASSLLRHSNQPQHF.

The J gene is TRBJ1-1, the V gene TRBV13; 8 bases line up with TRBD1. Germline lookup yields CDR1 PRHDT and CDR2 FYEKMQ (reference sequence). The V gene end was trimmed by 2 bases and the J gene end by 7 bases; junction bases not matched to a gene: 3. This CDR3 region has 13 residues. The CDR3 DNA is TGTGCCAGCAGCTTACAGGGGGCGATTGAAGCTTTCTTT. Encoded protein: CASSLQGAIEAFF.

This sequence joins TRBV6-1 and TRBJ1-1; 8 bases fit TRBD1. J was trimmed by 11 bases and V by 8 bases; bases with no gene match: 4. This CDR3 has 10 amino acids. CDR1 MNHNS and CDR2 SASEGT come from the germline V gene. The CDR3 sequence is CASDRGQAFF. In DNA, the CDR3 is TGTGCCAGCGACAGGGGCCAGGCTTTCTTT.

The chain couples TRBV19 to TRBJ1-5, with D unresolved. This CDR3 is built from 14 residues. Germline V lookup: CDR1 LNHDA, CDR2 SQIVND (reference sequence). Between the trimmed V and J ends, which lost 4 bases and 0 bases, there was a span of 7 bases. The CDR3 reads CASSSQSSNQPQHF. In nucleotides, the CDR3 is TGTGCCAGTAGTAGCCAGTCTAGCAATCAGCCCCAGCATTTT.

V gene TRBV6-1 combines with J gene TRBJ1-2; D is perhaps TRBD1 (5 bases). V was clipped by 4 bases and J by 3 bases, with 6 bases between them. CDR1 and CDR2 (germline): MNHNS, SASEGT. The CDR3 extends over 12 amino acids. CDR3 residues: CASSAGYYGYTF. CDR3 in DNA: TGTGCCAGCAGTGCAGGGTACTATGGCTACACCTTC.

This clone has only a few counts. The chain recombines TRBV5-5 with TRBJ1-2; TRBD1 is a possible D gene (6 bases). Trimming pared 0 bases from V and 4 bases from J, leaving 16 bases between. CDR3 length equals 16 residues. The germline CDR1 and CDR2 sequences are SGHKS and YYEKEE (reference sequence). The chain's CDR3 is CASSLVLRDNTYGYTF. The CDR3 DNA reads as TGTGCCAGCAGCTTGGTTTTAAGGGACAACACCTATGGCTACACCTTC.

This chain connects TRBV15 to TRBJ2-2; 11 bases line up with TRBD1. After removal of 1 base from V and 0 bases from J, the junction contained 4 bases not matched to a gene. Germline V gene lookup returns CDR1 LNHNV and CDR2 YYDKDF (reference sequence). This CDR3 region has 18 residues. The CDR3 spells CATSRVWTGGANTGELFF. CDR3 nucleotides: TGTGCCACCAGCAGAGTCTGGACAGGGGGCGCGAACACCGGGGAGCTGTTTTTT.

The gene calls are TRBV9 and TRBJ2-7; 7 nucleotides agree with TRBD2. The CDR3 extends over 19 amino acids. The germline gives CDR1 SGDLS, CDR2 YYNGEE. The junction had 18 bases not matched to a gene; V was cut back by 1 base and J by 2 bases. This chain's CDR3 is CASSVSATAGDYPTYEQYF. CDR3 nucleotides: TGTGCCAGCAGCGTATCGGCTACGGCCGGGGACTACCCTACCTACGAGCAGTACTTC.

V usage is TRBV7-3 and J usage is TRBJ2-2; D may be TRBD2 (6 bases). Germline V gene lookup returns CDR1 SGHTA and CDR2 FQGTGA. Between the trimmed V and J ends, which lost 2 bases and 0 bases, there was a span of 7 bases. The CDR3 totals 15 residues. DNA for the CDR3: TGTGCCAGCAGCTTAGGCGGGACGAACACCGGGGAGCTGTTTTTT. Amino acid sequence: CASSLGGTNTGELFF.

The chain joins TRBV9 to TRBJ1-5, with D perhaps TRBD1 (5 bases). Germline V gene lookup returns CDR1 SGDLS and CDR2 YYNGEE. This CDR3 region has 12 residues. The V and J ends lost 4 bases and 6 bases respectively, with 8 bases between them. The DNA of the CDR3 is TGTGCCAGCAGCTCTCAGGGTCAGCCCCAGCATTTT. It encodes CASSSQGQPQHF.

The chain links TRBV14 to TRBJ2-7; D possibly corresponds to TRBD2 (6 bases). CDR3 length: 15 amino acids. The V gene's germline CDR1 is SGHDN and CDR2 FVKESK. Trimming pared 1 base from V and 6 bases from J, leaving 16 bases between. CDR3 in DNA: TGTGCCAGCAGCCAAGCGACTAGTGGGGGGTTCGAGCAGTACTTC. Translating it yields CASSQATSGGFEQYF.

The chain couples TRBV19 to TRBJ1-3; D might be TRBD1 (5 bases). From germline, CDR1 is LNHDA and CDR2 SQIVND (reference sequence). This CDR3 is 16 amino acids long. The ends were cut back, 6 bases at V and 4 bases at J, with 19 bases in the middle. The CDR3 DNA reads as TGTGCCAGTAGCCCGCCGCCAGGGCAACGCGGAAACACCATATATTTT. Translated, it gives CASSPPPGQRGNTIYF.

The chain employs TRBV27 and TRBJ1-3; D unclear. CDR1 is MNHEY and CDR2 is SMNVEV in the germline V gene (reference sequence). CDR3 length equals 16 residues. V lost 3 bases to trimming and J lost 2 bases, with 14 bases between them. The CDR3 sequence is CASSLSRGSPGNTIYF. In DNA form, the CDR3 reads TGTGCCAGCAGTTTGTCAAGAGGGAGCCCTGGAAACACCATATATTTT.

J is TRBJ2-7 and V is TRBV27; 9 bases are shared with TRBD2. CDR1 and CDR2 from the germline V gene are MNHEY and SMNVEV (reference sequence). J lost 0 bases, V lost 6 bases, and 3 bases had no gene match. This CDR3 has 14 amino acids. The CDR3 loop is CASRLTSGSYEQYF. The DNA of the CDR3 is TGTGCCAGCAGGCTGACTAGCGGCTCCTACGAGCAGTACTTC.

The chain is built from TRBV7-6 and TRBJ2-1; 11 nucleotides agree with TRBD1. Unmatched junction bases numbered 7, after V lost 5 bases and J lost 10 bases. In germline, CDR1 is SGHVS, CDR2 FNYEAQ. The CDR3 loop spans 14 amino acids. The CDR3, as DNA: TGTGCCAGCAGCCTAGGACAGGGGGCGGGCGAGCAGTTCTTC. This translates into CASSLGQGAGEQFF.

The chain combines TRBV29-1 with TRBJ2-1; no clear D. CDR3 length: 14 amino acids. The V end lost 7 bases, the J end lost 6 bases, and 19 bases lay between the germline ends. Per germline, CDR1 SQVTM and CDR2 ANQGSEA. CDR3: CSAPRMRNPNEQFF. CDR3 nucleotides: TGCAGCGCCCCGAGGATGAGGAACCCCAATGAGCAGTTCTTC.

The chain employs TRBV4-2 and TRBJ1-1; 9 bases match TRBD1. V dropped 4 bases and J dropped 5; count of bases not matched to a gene: 2. The germline V gene has CDR1 LGHNA and CDR2 YNFKEQ. This CDR3 is 13 amino acids long. The chain's CDR3 is CASSLDRGTEAFF. CDR3 nucleotides: TGTGCCAGCAGCCTGGACAGGGGAACTGAAGCTTTCTTT.

This clone has a handful of counts. The J gene is TRBJ2-7, the V gene TRBV18, with 7 bases aligning to TRBD1. Looked up from germline, CDR1 is KGHSH and CDR2 is LQKENI. J gave up 0 bases and V 6 bases, and 11 bases lay outside the gene matches. CDR3 length: 16 amino acids. Here the CDR3 reads CASSKTGTVPSYEQYF. The CDR3 nucleotides are TGTGCCAGCTCGAAGACCGGGACAGTCCCCTCCTACGAGCAGTACTTC. Looking up the rest from reference TRBV18 and TRBJ2-7 gives the full variable domain: NAGVMQNPRHLVRRRGQEARLRCSPMKGHSHVYWYRQLPEEGLKFMVYLQKENIIDESGMPKERFSAEFPKEGPSILRIQQVVRGDSAAYFCASSKTGTVPSYEQYFGPGTRLTVT.

This clone was observed a handful of times. The chain has TRBV28 and TRBJ1-4, with unresolved D. Trimming pared 4 bases from V and 0 bases from J, leaving 6 bases between. The germline V gene has CDR1 MDHEN and CDR2 SYDVKM. CDR3 length: 14 residues. The chain's CDR3 is CASSSGTTNEKLFF. CDR3 coding DNA: TGTGCCAGCAGTTCCGGGACAACTAATGAAAAACTGTTTTTT.

The chain employs TRBV5-1 and TRBJ2-7; D gene ambiguous. V lost 0 bases and J 5 bases, leaving 12 bases between the germline ends. The CDR3 length is 14 residues. The V gene's germline CDR1 is SGHRS and CDR2 YFSETQ. CDR3 sequence reads: CASSLAAEVNEQYF. The CDR3, as DNA: TGCGCCAGCAGCTTGGCCGCGGAAGTCAACGAGCAGTACTTC. Filled out from reference TRBV5-1 and TRBJ2-7, the complete variable domain reads KAGVTQTPRYLIKTRGQQVTLSCSPISGHRSVSWYQQTPGQGLQFLFEYFSETQRNKGNFPGRFSGRQFSNSRSEMNVSTLELGDSALYLCASSLAAEVNEQYFGPGTRLTVT.

The chain joins TRBV19 to TRBJ1-5; D might be TRBD1 (6 bases). Germline V gene sequence: CDR1 LNHDA, CDR2 SQIVND (reference sequence). CDR3 size: 14 residues. With 5 bases removed from V and 4 bases from J, the gap between germline ends came to 12 bases. The CDR3 loop reads CASSRTQGNQPQHF. The CDR3 coding sequence is TGTGCCAGTAGTCGTACCCAGGGGAATCAGCCCCAGCATTTT. Using reference TRBV19 and TRBJ1-5 for the parts outside the CDR3, the full variable domain is DGGITQSPKYLFRKEGQNVTLSCEQNLNHDAMYWYRQDPGQGLRLIYYSQIVNDFQKGDIAEGYSVSREKKESFPLTVTSAQKNPTAFYLCASSRTQGNQPQHFGDGTRLSIL.

The J gene is TRBJ1-1, the V gene TRBV7-3; a possible D gene is TRBD1 (6 bases). V was pared by 7 bases and J by 4 bases, with 13 bases between. Germline values: CDR1 SGHTA, CDR2 FQGTGA. The CDR3 spans 13 residues. The CDR3 sequence is CASNTGFGTEAFF. CDR3 coding DNA: TGTGCCAGCAACACAGGGTTCGGCACTGAAGCTTTCTTT. Full variable domain (missing parts from reference TRBV7-3 and TRBJ1-1): GAGVSQTPSNKVTEKGKYVELRCDPISGHTALYWYRQSLGQGPEFLIYFQGTGAADDSGLPNDRFFAVRPEGSVSTLKIQRTERGDSAVYLCASNTGFGTEAFFGQGTRLTVV.

The chain combines TRBV5-1 with TRBJ2-1; a possible D gene is TRBD2 (6 bases). The CDR3 is 14 residues long. In germline, CDR1 is SGHRS, CDR2 YFSETQ. Trimming took 0 bases from V and 6 from J, leaving 10 bases between them. The CDR3 DNA sequence: TGCGCCAGCAGCTTGGGTGCGGGGTCCAATGAGCAGTTCTTC. Translating gives CASSLGAGSNEQFF.

This sequence joins TRBV11-2 and TRBJ2-1; maybe TRBD2 (5 bases). Trimming took off 5 bases at V and 13 bases at J, with 12 bases between the two ends. The CDR3 sequence is 11 residues long. Germline assignment: CDR1 SGHAT and CDR2 FQNNGV. The CDR3 spells CASSTELVQFF. CDR3 nucleotide sequence: TGTGCCAGCAGCACAGAACTAGTTCAGTTCTTC.

CDR3 region: CASSPPSRVGAPGQETQYF. The CDR3 DNA reads TGTGCCAGCTCACCACCTAGCAGGGTGGGGGCACCGGGGCAGGAGACCCAGTACTTC. This chain connects TRBV18 to TRBJ2-5, with D perhaps TRBD1 (6 bases). CDR3 length: 19 amino acids. From germline, CDR1 is KGHSH and CDR2 LQKENI. The V gene lost 0 bases and the J gene lost 5 bases, with 25 bases spanning the gap.